One sample yielded the 10 T cell receptor beta chains listed below, sequenced in a study of shared clonotypes between healthy human individuals. Repertoires were generated with immunoSEQ multiplex PCR, while TCRdb's copy carries only in-frame clones and drops some. The sample consists of hundreds of thousands of clones, 85% to 95% of them appearing once. Cells designated naive CD8 were CD45RO-negative and were positively selected for CCR7, with terminally differentiated effector memory CD45RA+ cells excluded. Specimen: naive CD8+ T cells sorted from blood. All receptors derive from a woman aged 25 to 39 in good health.

This clone was seen only a few times. The chain has TRBV19 and TRBJ1-1; possible D gene TRBD1, 6 bases. The CDR3 totals 16 residues. Trimming cost V 7 bases and J 5 bases, with 23 bases left between them. Germline V gene lookup returns CDR1 LNHDA and CDR2 SQIVND (reference sequence). CDR3 nucleotide sequence: TGTGCCAGTACCCCCCCCTACAGGGAGGGAAGGACTGAAGCTTTCTTT. It specifies CASTPPYREGRTEAFF.

V usage is TRBV4-2 and J usage is TRBJ1-1; no firm D call. CDR1 is LGHNA, CDR2 YNFKEQ, per germline. The CDR3 is 15 amino acids. The V and J ends lost 0 bases and 3 bases respectively, with 11 bases between them. CDR3 DNA: TGTGCCAGCAGCCAAGAGTCAGGTACCTACACTGAAGCTTTCTTT. This encodes CASSQESGTYTEAFF.

The chain has TRBV27 and TRBJ2-1; 8 nucleotides match TRBD1. The CDR3 has 14 amino acids. In germline, CDR1 is MNHEY, CDR2 SMNVEV (reference sequence). The trim removed 1 base at V and 6 bases at J, leaving 2 bases unmatched. In DNA form, the CDR3 reads TGTGCCAGCAGTTTATGGGGGACAGGCAATGAGCAGTTCTTC. Encoded protein: CASSLWGTGNEQFF.

The V and J genes are TRBV23-1 and TRBJ2-1, with TRBD2 matching over 7 bases. TRBV23-1 is treated as an ORF (open reading frame) with a function not yet certain. Trimming removed 6 bases from V and 2 bases from J; junction bases left unmatched: 10. The CDR3 has 16 amino acids. The CDR3 region is CASRDGGTTAYNEQFF. The DNA for the CDR3 is TGCGCCAGCAGAGACGGAGGGACTACCGCCTACAATGAGCAGTTCTTC.

The chain couples TRBV7-9 to TRBJ2-7, with D possibly being TRBD2 (5 bases). This CDR3 comprises 13 residues. V was cut by 2 bases and J by 3 bases, with 8 bases left in between. Per the germline V gene, CDR1 is SEHNR and CDR2 is FQNEAQ (reference sequence). CDR3 sequence: CASSLSGIYEQYF. CDR3 coding DNA: TGTGCCAGCAGCTTATCCGGGATCTACGAGCAGTACTTC. Supplemented by reference TRBV7-9 and TRBJ2-7, the full variable domain reads DTGVSQNPRHKITKRGQNVTFRCDPISEHNRLYWYRQTLGQGPEFLTYFQNEAQLEKSRLLSDRFSAERPKGSFSTLEIQRTEQGDSAMYLCASSLSGIYEQYFGPGTRLTVT.

The chain couples TRBV27 to TRBJ1-1; D is perhaps TRBD1 (6 bases). CDR1 is MNHEY and CDR2 is SMNVEV in the germline V gene (reference sequence). Trimming removed 0 bases at V and 10 bases at J, with 12 bases between. The CDR3 contains 13 residues. The CDR3 loop reads CASSLSMTGAAFF. The CDR3 nucleotides are TGTGCCAGCAGTTTATCGATGACAGGTGCAGCTTTCTTT.

The chain recombines TRBV5-6 with TRBJ2-7; D is undetermined. Trimming cost V 4 bases and J 2 bases, with 10 bases left between them. Germline V gene sequence: CDR1 SGHDT, CDR2 YYEEEE. The CDR3 sequence is 13 residues long. DNA for the CDR3: TGTGCCAGCAGCCCGGCACCGACCTACGAGCAGTACTTC. Translating it yields CASSPAPTYEQYF. Full variable domain (missing parts from reference TRBV5-6 and TRBJ2-7): DAGVTQSPTHLIKTRGQQVTLRCSPKSGHDTVSWYQQALGQGPQFIFQYYEEEERQRGNFPDRFSGHQFPNYSSELNVNALLLGDSALYLCASSPAPTYEQYFGPGTRLTVT.

The chain has TRBV10-3 and TRBJ1-1, with TRBD1 matching 8 bases. Germline V gives CDR1 ENHRY, CDR2 SYGVKD. The CDR3 contains 14 residues. Unmatched junction bases numbered 6, after V lost 8 bases and J lost 1 base. CDR3: CAISQGAANTEAFF. CDR3 sequence (DNA): TGTGCCATCTCCCAGGGGGCTGCGAACACTGAAGCTTTCTTT.

This clone was seen only once. Additional DNA sequences in this sample encode the identical CDR3. Here the CDR3 DNA reads TGCAGTGCTAGAGGTGGGAACGAGCAGTACTTC. As protein: CSARGGNEQYF. The chain carries TRBV20-1 and TRBJ2-7; D is unclear. From germline, CDR1 is DFQATT and CDR2 SNEGSKA (reference sequence). The CDR3 contains 11 residues. With 1 base removed from V and 5 bases from J, the gap between germline ends came to 6 bases.

This clone was recorded once. The J gene is TRBJ2-7, the V gene TRBV28; D is perhaps TRBD2 (5 bases). V shed 4 bases and J shed 3 bases, with 22 bases lying between them. In germline, CDR1 is MDHEN, CDR2 SYDVKM. This CDR3 is built from 17 residues. CDR3 residues: CASSYPAAEGKGYEQYF. In DNA, the CDR3 is TGTGCCAGCAGTTATCCAGCGGCAGAGGGAAAAGGCTACGAGCAGTACTTC.